This is a list of T cell receptor beta chains from one sample in a study of regulatory T cells in long-lasting Graves disease. TCRdb analysed the multiplex PCR reads with MiXCR anew, one entry per CDR3 protein. The sample includes fewer than 650,000 distinct CDR3 sequences, about 16% seen only once; the top ten take approximately 20%. These sequences were also reported in another study, on T cells in Graves' hyperthyroidism and ophthalmopathy.

This sample comprised peripheral blood mononuclear cells (PBMCs), obtained at new diagnosis, from a patient treated with antithyroid drugs. All receptors derive from a woman in her twenties or thirties with Graves disease. The CDR3 runs from the conserved cysteine through the conserved F or W. Each record gives: CDR3 length, J gene, clone size, D gene, V gene, CDR3 DNA, CDR3 protein. A D gene is named only where the DNA matches it firmly. Some rows have no size entry. The others give once, few or many, or a class for an expanded clone.

16	TRBJ2-1	few	.	TRBV9	TGTGCCAGCAGCGTAGGGGCAGGGTGGTTCGACAATGAGCAGTTCTTC	CASSVGAGWFDNEQFF
15	TRBJ2-3	.	.	TRBV7-3	TGTGCCAGCAGCTTATCCAGGGATAACACAGATACGCAGTATTTT	CASSLSRDNTDTQYF
15	TRBJ1-3	.	.	TRBV7-2	TGTGCCAGCAGCCCCGGGATCGGGGCTGGAAACACCATATATTTT	CASSPGIGAGNTIYF
13	TRBJ1-2	many	TRBD1	TRBV5-1	TGCGCCAGCAGCCTCGGACAGGGACGAGGCTACACCTTC	CASSLGQGRGYTF
13	TRBJ2-7	many	.	TRBV28	TGTGCCAGCAGTTTTTGGCAGAGAGAGGAGCAGTACTTC	CASSFWQREEQYF
15	TRBJ2-1	many	TRBD1	TRBV12-3/TRBV12-4	TGTGCCAGCAGGCCGGGACAGGGAGAGGAGGGCCTACAGTTCTTC	CASRPGQGEEGLQFF
15	TRBJ2-7	few	TRBD1	TRBV7-8	TGTGCCAGCAGCTTAAGACAGGGTGAGATCAACGAGCAGTACTTC	CASSLRQGEINEQYF
11	TRBJ1-6	.	.	TRBV28	TGTGCCAGCAGTCCCTCTCAGCCCCTCCACTTT	CASSPSQPLHF
15	TRBJ1-2	.	TRBD1	TRBV28	TGTGCCAGCAGTCCCGGGACAGGAACTACCTATGGCTACACCTTC	CASSPGTGTTYGYTF
15	TRBJ2-7	many	TRBD2	TRBV20-1	TGCAGTGCTAGAGAAGTCACTAGCGGCTTGTACGAGCAGTACTTC	CSAREVTSGLYEQYF
12	TRBJ2-7	.	.	TRBV2	TGTGCCTTTTCCTCCGGGACCGGCGAGCAGTACTTC	CAFSSGTGEQYF
14	TRBJ2-7	.	.	TRBV11-1	TGTGCCAGCAGCTTATCTGACAGAGTCTACGAGCAGTACTTC	CASSLSDRVYEQYF
13	TRBJ2-7	many	.	TRBV7-6	TGTGCCAGCAGCTTAGGCGAGACCTACGAGCAGTACTTC	CASSLGETYEQYF
12	TRBJ1-2	many	.	TRBV6-5	TGTGCCAGCAGTTACCCGGACGTTGGCTACACCTTC	CASSYPDVGYTF
17	TRBJ2-7	many	.	TRBV12-3/TRBV12-4	TGTGCCAGCAGTTCCCGGTCGATGGGAAACAGGGTTGGCGAGCAGTACTTC	CASSSRSMGNRVGEQYF
13	TRBJ1-4	many	TRBD1	TRBV3-1	TGTGCCAGCAGGCGGGACAGTACCGAAAAACTGTTTTTT	CASRRDSTEKLFF
15	TRBJ2-2	many	TRBD1	TRBV12-3/TRBV12-4	TGTGCCAGCAGTTTAGCAGGGGGCGGCACCGGGGAGCTGTTTTTT	CASSLAGGGTGELFF
13	TRBJ1-1	few	.	TRBV11-2	TGTGCCAGCAGCTTAGCCGGAATTACTGAAGCTTTCTTT	CASSLAGITEAFF
13	TRBJ2-1	few	.	TRBV30	TGTGCCTGGAGCGGGTTCTCCTACAATGAGCAGTTCTTC	CAWSGFSYNEQFF
14	TRBJ2-1	.	TRBD1	TRBV5-1	TGCGCCAGCAGCAAACAGACAGGGAGCAATGAGCAGTTCTTC	CASSKQTGSNEQFF
9	TRBJ2-7	many	.	TRBV28	TGTGCCATTAGTGACGAGCAGTACTTC	CAISDEQYF
14	TRBJ1-2	few	.	TRBV29-1	TGCAGCGTTGAGCTATATATCGAGGACTATGGCTACACCTTC	CSVELYIEDYGYTF
15	TRBJ2-4	few	.	TRBV4-1	TGCGCCAGCAGCCAAAACACGGGTAGCAAAAACATTCAGTACTTC	CASSQNTGSKNIQYF
16	TRBJ2-1	.	.	TRBV30	TGTGCCTGGAGTGTAGGGGCGGGACTCTATTACAATGAGCAGTTCTTC	CAWSVGAGLYYNEQFF
15	TRBJ2-5	.	TRBD2	TRBV3-1	TGTGCCAGCAGCCAAGGAGGGTCGGGAGGAGAGACCCAGTACTTC	CASSQGGSGGETQYF
15	TRBJ2-7	many	TRBD1	TRBV28	TGTGCCAGCACTGATCGTGGACAGGACTCCTACGAGCAGTACTTC	CASTDRGQDSYEQYF
14	TRBJ2-3	few	TRBD2	TRBV5-4	TGTGCCAGCAGTCAGCGGGAGGGCCCTGATACGCAGTATTTT	CASSQREGPDTQYF
12	TRBJ1-1	many	.	TRBV7-9	TGTGCCGGGACCGATTTGAACACTGAAGCTTTCTTT	CAGTDLNTEAFF
10	TRBJ2-1	few	.	TRBV29-1	TGCAGCGTGCTGCATATTGAGCAGTTCTTC	CSVLHIEQFF
13	TRBJ2-5	many	.	TRBV12-3/TRBV12-4	TGTGCCAGCAGTCTGTGGCAGAGGGAGACCCAGTACTTC	CASSLWQRETQYF
17	TRBJ1-2	.	.	TRBV7-3	TGTGCCAGCAGCTTAGGTGGGACAACTTCCGGAGGTGGTGGCTACACCTTC	CASSLGGTTSGGGGYTF